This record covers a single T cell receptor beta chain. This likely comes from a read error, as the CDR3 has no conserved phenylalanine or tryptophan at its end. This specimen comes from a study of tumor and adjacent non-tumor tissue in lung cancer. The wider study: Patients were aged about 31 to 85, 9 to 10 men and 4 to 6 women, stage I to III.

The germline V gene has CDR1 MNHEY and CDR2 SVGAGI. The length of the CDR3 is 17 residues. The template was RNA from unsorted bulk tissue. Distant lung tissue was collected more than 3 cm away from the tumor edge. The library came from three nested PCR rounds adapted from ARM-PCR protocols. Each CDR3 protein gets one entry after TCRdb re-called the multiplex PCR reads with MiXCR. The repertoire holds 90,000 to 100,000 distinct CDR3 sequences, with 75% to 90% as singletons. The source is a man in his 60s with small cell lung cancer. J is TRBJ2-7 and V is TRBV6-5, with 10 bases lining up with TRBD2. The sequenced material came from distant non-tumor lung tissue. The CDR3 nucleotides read TGTGTCAGCAGTCGAACCAAGACTAGCGGGCTCCCCTACGAGCAGTACATC. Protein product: CVSSRTKTSGLPYEQYI.